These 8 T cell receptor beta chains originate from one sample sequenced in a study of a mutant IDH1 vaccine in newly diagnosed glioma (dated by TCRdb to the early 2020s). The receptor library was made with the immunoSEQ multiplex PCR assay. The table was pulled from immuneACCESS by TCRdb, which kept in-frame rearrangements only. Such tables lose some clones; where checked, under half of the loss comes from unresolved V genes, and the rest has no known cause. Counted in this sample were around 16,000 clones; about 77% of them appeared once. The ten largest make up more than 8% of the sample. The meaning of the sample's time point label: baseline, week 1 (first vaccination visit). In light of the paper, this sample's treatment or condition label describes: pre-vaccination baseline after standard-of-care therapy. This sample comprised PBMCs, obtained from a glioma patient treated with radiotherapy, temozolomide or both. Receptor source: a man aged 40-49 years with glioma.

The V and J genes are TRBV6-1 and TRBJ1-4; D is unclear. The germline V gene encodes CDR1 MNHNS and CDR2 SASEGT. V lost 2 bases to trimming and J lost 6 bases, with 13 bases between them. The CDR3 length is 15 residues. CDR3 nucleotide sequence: TGTGCCAGCAGTGAAAGGACTCTTCAACATGAAAAACTGTTTTTT. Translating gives CASSERTLQHEKLFF.

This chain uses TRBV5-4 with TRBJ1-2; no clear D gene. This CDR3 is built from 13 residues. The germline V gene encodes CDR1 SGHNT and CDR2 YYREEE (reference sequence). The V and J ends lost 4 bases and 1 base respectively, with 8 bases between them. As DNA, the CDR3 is TGTGCCAGCAGCCCGCCGGGTAACTATGGCTACACCTTC. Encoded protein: CASSPPGNYGYTF. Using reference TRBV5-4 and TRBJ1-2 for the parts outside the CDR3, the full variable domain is ETGVTQSPTHLIKTRGQQVTLRCSSQSGHNTVSWYQQALGQGPQFIFQYYREEENGRGNFPPRFSGLQFPNYSSELNVNALELDDSALYLCASSPPGNYGYTFGSGTRLTVV.

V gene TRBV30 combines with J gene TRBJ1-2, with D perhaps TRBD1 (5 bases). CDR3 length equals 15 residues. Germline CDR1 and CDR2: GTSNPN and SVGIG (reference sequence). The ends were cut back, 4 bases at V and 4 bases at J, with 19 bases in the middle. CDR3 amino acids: CAWNNPGSPPYGYTF. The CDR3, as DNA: TGTGCCTGGAATAACCCAGGGTCCCCGCCCTATGGCTACACCTTC. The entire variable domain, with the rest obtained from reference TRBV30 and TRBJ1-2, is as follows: SQTIHQWPATLVQPVGSPLSLECTVEGTSNPNLYWYRQAAGRGLQLLFYSVGIGQISSEVPQNLSASRPQDRQFILSSKKLLLSDSGFYLCAWNNPGSPPYGYTFGSGTRLTVV.

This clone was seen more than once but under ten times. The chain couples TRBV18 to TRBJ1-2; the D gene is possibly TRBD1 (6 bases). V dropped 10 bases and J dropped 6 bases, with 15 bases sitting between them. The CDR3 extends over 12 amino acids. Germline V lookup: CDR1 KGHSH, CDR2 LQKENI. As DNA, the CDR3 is TGTGCCACTGGGCAGGGGTCGGATGGCTACACCTTC. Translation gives CATGQGSDGYTF.

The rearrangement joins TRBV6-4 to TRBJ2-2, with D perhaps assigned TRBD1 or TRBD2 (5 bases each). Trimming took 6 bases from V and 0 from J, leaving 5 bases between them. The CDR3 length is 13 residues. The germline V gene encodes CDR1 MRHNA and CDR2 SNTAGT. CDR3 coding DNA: TGTGCCAGCAGGGGACCGAACACCGGGGAGCTGTTTTTT. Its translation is CASRGPNTGELFF.

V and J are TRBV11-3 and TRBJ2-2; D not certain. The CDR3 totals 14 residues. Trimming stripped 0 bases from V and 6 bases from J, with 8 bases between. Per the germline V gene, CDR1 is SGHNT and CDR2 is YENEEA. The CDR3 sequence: CASSLDQWAGELFF. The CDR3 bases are TGTGCCAGCAGCTTAGATCAGTGGGCCGGGGAGCTGTTTTTT.

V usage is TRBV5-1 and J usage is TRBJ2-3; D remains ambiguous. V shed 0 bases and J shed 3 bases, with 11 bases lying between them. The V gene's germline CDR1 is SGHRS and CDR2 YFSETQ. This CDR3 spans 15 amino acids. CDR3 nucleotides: TGCGCCAGCAGCTTGGTTGGTCAGTTAACAGATACGCAGTATTTT. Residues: CASSLVGQLTDTQYF.

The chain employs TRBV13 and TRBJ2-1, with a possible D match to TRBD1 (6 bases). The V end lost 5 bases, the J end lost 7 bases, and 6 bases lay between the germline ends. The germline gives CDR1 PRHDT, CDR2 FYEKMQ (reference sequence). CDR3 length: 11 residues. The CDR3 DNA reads TGTGCCAGCAGCCAGGGGAATGAGCAGTTCTTC. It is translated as CASSQGNEQFF.